The 5 T cell receptor beta chains below all came from one sample that was sequenced in a study of blood T cell repertoires in COVID-19. Assay: immunoSEQ multiplex PCR; the TCRdb copy retains only in-frame clones and omits some. The sample carries under 120,000 clones, approximately 81% recorded once. Sequences were obtained from peripheral blood. The receptors derive from a human donor in a cohort sampled during active COVID-19.

CDR3 nucleotides: TGTGCCAGCTCACCACGGGACAGCCTCAACACTGAAGCTTTCTTT. Its protein is CASSPRDSLNTEAFF. This chain connects TRBV18 to TRBJ1-1; TRBD1 agrees at 7 bases. The CDR3 is 15 amino acids. CDR1 is KGHSH, CDR2 LQKENI, per germline. V was pared by 1 base and J by 2 bases, with 4 bases of the junction left unmatched.

This chain connects TRBV5-1 to TRBJ2-7, with 10 bases identical to TRBD1. The CDR3 contains 14 residues. CDR1 SGHRS and CDR2 YFSETQ come from the germline V gene. The trim removed 2 bases at V and 2 bases at J, leaving 1 base unmatched. CDR3 residues: CASSLDRGPYEQYF. The CDR3 nucleotides are TGCGCCAGCAGCTTAGACAGGGGGCCCTACGAGCAGTACTTC.

The CDR3 here is CASSKGGTGSYGYTF. The DNA of the CDR3 is TGTGCCAGCAGCAAGGGCGGGACAGGGAGCTATGGCTACACCTTC. The chain combines TRBV6-5 with TRBJ1-2; 9 bases agree with TRBD1. With V trimmed by 6 bases and J by 4 bases, 9 bases remained unmatched. Germline V gives CDR1 MNHEY, CDR2 SVGAGI. CDR3 size: 15 residues.

The chain is built from TRBV5-6 and TRBJ1-2; 10 positions agree with TRBD1. Germline lookup yields CDR1 SGHDT and CDR2 YYEEEE. The CDR3 is 14 amino acids. Losses at the gene ends were 6 bases for V and 4 bases for J; bases not matched to a gene: 6. The CDR3, as DNA: TGTGCCAGCACCCATGACAGGGGGCTCTATGGCTACACCTTC. Its translation is CASTHDRGLYGYTF.

The chain links TRBV5-1 to TRBJ1-1, with 7 bases lining up with TRBD1. Germline trimming cut 0 bases from V and 3 bases from J; bases unmatched to any gene: 2. CDR1 SGHRS and CDR2 YFSETQ come from the germline V gene. The CDR3 is 14 residues long. The CDR3 spells CASSLVRGDTEAFF. CDR3 nucleotide sequence: TGCGCCAGCAGCTTGGTCAGGGGGGACACTGAAGCTTTCTTT.